The 3 T cell receptor beta chains below all came from one sample that was sequenced in a study of siplizumab effects on memory and regulatory T cells. Assay: immunoSEQ multiplex PCR; the TCRdb copy retains only in-frame clones and omits some. This repertoire shows some 120,000 clones, roughly 94% found once; its top ten account for roughly 1.7%. Material for sequencing was non-Treg CD4+ T cells sorted from blood. The receptor source for this set is a human donor in good health.

This clone has just one count. The rearrangement uses TRBV29-1 and TRBJ1-4; maybe TRBD1 (5 bases). The CDR3 contains 13 residues. V was pared by 4 bases and J by 7 bases, with 13 bases between. Per the germline V gene, CDR1 is SQVTM and CDR2 is ANQGSEA. The CDR3 bases are TGCAGCGTTGTGAGGGGAATGGGTGAAAAACTGTTTTTT. Amino acids: CSVVRGMGEKLFF.

This clone was seen once. CDR3 protein: CASGFQGYEQYF. As DNA, the CDR3 is TGTGCTAGTGGTTTTCAGGGGTACGAGCAGTACTTC. V and J are TRBV12-5 and TRBJ2-7, with D maybe TRBD1 (6 bases). Per germline, CDR1 LGHNT and CDR2 FRNRAP. V dropped 3 bases and J dropped 4 bases, with 7 bases sitting between them. The CDR3 sequence is 12 residues long. The full variable domain, with the rest looked up from reference TRBV12-5 and TRBJ2-7, is DARVTQTPRHKVTEMGQEVTMRCQPILGHNTVFWYRQTMMQGLELLAYFRNRAPLDDSGMPKDRFSAEMPDATLATLKIQPSEPRDSAVYFCASGFQGYEQYFGPGTRLTVT.

CDR3 coding DNA: TGTGCCAGCAGCCCCCCAGACCCGCAGGGCTACACCTTC. It codes for CASSPPDPQGYTF. V is TRBV5-4 and J is TRBJ1-2; unclear D gene. The CDR3 length is 13 residues. CDR1 and CDR2 (germline): SGHNT, YYREEE (reference sequence). Trimming removed 4 bases from V and 8 bases from J, with 15 bases in between.